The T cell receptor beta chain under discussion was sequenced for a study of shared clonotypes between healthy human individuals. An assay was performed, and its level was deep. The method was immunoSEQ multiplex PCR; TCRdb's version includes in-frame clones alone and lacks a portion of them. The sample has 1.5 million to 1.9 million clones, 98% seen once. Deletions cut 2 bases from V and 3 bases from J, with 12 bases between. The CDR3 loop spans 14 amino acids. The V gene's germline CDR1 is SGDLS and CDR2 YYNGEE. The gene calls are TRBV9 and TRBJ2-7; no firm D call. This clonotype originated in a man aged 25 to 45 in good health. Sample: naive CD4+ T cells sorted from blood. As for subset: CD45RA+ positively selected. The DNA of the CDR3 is TGTGCCAGCAGCGTCGGCAGTAACCTCTACGAGCAGTACTTC. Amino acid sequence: CASSVGSNLYEQYF.